This T cell receptor beta chain was recovered during a study of T cell changes during pregnancy in multiple sclerosis. TCRdb's table, derived via immunoSEQ multiplex PCR, lists solely in-frame clones and lacks some. The sample holds 70,000 to 95,000 clones; about 93% are singletons and the top ten take about 3.9%. The TCR comes from a female donor with multiple sclerosis, enrolled in a pregnancy study. Here the sequenced sample was peripheral blood, taken in the first trimester of pregnancy.

The CDR3 spells CASSLTGAGDEQFF. DNA of the CDR3: TGTGCCAGCAGCTTAACAGGGGCGGGCGATGAGCAGTTCTTC. The genes are TRBV5-4 and TRBJ2-1; 7 bases agree with TRBD1. The CDR3 loop spans 14 amino acids. CDR1 is SGHNT, CDR2 YYREEE, per germline (reference sequence). Germline trimming cut 2 bases from V and 8 bases from J; bases unmatched to any gene: 7.